These 17 T cell receptor beta chains were all obtained from the same sample, sequenced in a study of blood T cells in healthy people across ages. With a J-beta primer mix and a sample-barcoded 5' primer, a second PCR ran 7 to 11 cycles. One entry per CDR3 protein results from TCRdb running MiXCR on the 5' RACE reads. The sample holds 1.5 million to 2 million distinct CDR3 sequences, around 48% seen once. Material for sequencing was blood. The source of these receptors is a woman aged 40 to 50 in good health.

This clonotype was detected a few times. V gene TRBV29-1 combines with J gene TRBJ2-1, with D uncertain. The germline CDR1 and CDR2 sequences are SQVTM and ANQGSEA. Trimming pared 7 bases from V and 2 bases from J, leaving 12 bases between. The CDR3 consists of 13 residues. The CDR3 is CSARLRAYNEQFF. The CDR3 DNA reads as TGCAGCGCCCGACTTCGGGCCTACAATGAGCAGTTCTTC.

The rearrangement joins TRBV15 to TRBJ2-3; 9 positions match TRBD2. Germline-derived CDR1 and CDR2 are LNHNV and YYDKDF (reference sequence). Losses at the gene ends were 1 base for V and 2 bases for J; bases not matched to a gene: 1. This CDR3 has 15 amino acids. DNA for the CDR3: TGTGCCACCAGCAGAGGCGGGGGGGTCACAGATACGCAGTATTTT. This codes for CATSRGGGVTDTQYF. The full variable domain, rest sourced from reference TRBV15 and TRBJ2-3, is DAMVIQNPRYQVTQFGKPVTLSCSQTLNHNVMYWYQQKSSQAPKLLFHYYDKDFNNEADTPDNFQSRRPNTSFCFLDIRSPGLGDTAMYLCATSRGGGVTDTQYFGPGTRLTVL.

This clonotype was found once. A much larger clone differs by one base, so this may be a read error. Written as DNA, the CDR3 is TGCAGTGCTACTAGCGGGTCGGTTGGTGGGCAGTACTTC. Translated, it gives CSATSGSVGGQYF. The genes are TRBV20-1 and TRBJ2-7, with 8 nucleotides matching TRBD2. In germline, CDR1 is DFQATT, CDR2 SNEGSKA (reference sequence). The CDR3 runs 13 residues. With 4 bases clipped from V and 9 bases from J, the junction kept 11 bases outside the gene matches.

CDR3 nucleotides: TGTGCCAGCAAACTCACGAGGGGAGGCACCGGGGAGCTGTTTTTT. Encoded protein: CASKLTRGGTGELFF. The chain recombines TRBV6-5 with TRBJ2-2, with a weak D call TRBD2 (6 bases). Germline loops: CDR1 MNHEY, CDR2 SVGAGI. The CDR3 extends over 15 amino acids. V was pared by 7 bases and J by 4 bases, with 16 bases between.

The chain links TRBV28 to TRBJ1-2; TRBD1 matches at 7 bases. This CDR3 is 14 amino acids long. From germline, CDR1 is MDHEN and CDR2 SYDVKM. With V trimmed by 5 bases and J by 6 bases, 9 bases remained unmatched. As DNA, the CDR3 is TGTGCCAGCAGTGCACAGACAGGGTTAAATGGCTACACCTTC. Protein product: CASSAQTGLNGYTF.

This clonotype has at least ten counts. The rearrangement joins TRBV6-2 or TRBV6-3 to TRBJ2-1, with 8 nucleotides matching TRBD1. V lost 2 bases and J lost 6; bases outside the gene matches: 0. CDR3 length: 13 residues. CDR1 and CDR2 (germline): MNHEY, SVGEGT. The CDR3, as DNA: TGTGCCAGCAGTTACGACAGGGGCAATGAGCAGTTCTTC. This gives the protein CASSYDRGNEQFF.

This CDR3 is CASSFRNGFLDTQYF. The CDR3 DNA is TGTGCCAGCAGCTTTCGGAACGGGTTCCTGGACACGCAGTATTTT. This chain connects TRBV7-9 to TRBJ2-3; D gene ambiguous. Trimming cost V 3 bases and J 9 bases, with 19 bases left between them. In germline, CDR1 is SEHNR, CDR2 FQNEAQ (reference sequence). There are 15 residues in the CDR3. The full variable domain, in which reference TRBV7-9 and TRBJ2-3 provide the parts outside the CDR3, is DTGVSQNPRHKITKRGQNVTFRCDPISEHNRLYWYRQTLGQGPEFLTYFQNEAQLEKSRLLSDRFSAERPKGSFSTLEIQRTEQGDSAMYLCASSFRNGFLDTQYFGPGTRLTVL.

The chain combines TRBV7-8 with TRBJ2-7, with D perhaps assigned TRBD1 or TRBD2 (5 bases each). V lost 2 bases to trimming and J lost 2 bases, with 19 bases between them. The CDR3 spans 17 residues. From germline, CDR1 is SGHVS and CDR2 FQNEAQ. The DNA of the CDR3 is TGTGCCAGCAGCTTATCCAATTCCGGGACCGGTACCTACGAGCAGTACTTC. It specifies CASSLSNSGTGTYEQYF.

The V gene is TRBV27, the J gene TRBJ2-3, with 12 nucleotides matching TRBD2. This CDR3 spans 17 amino acids. Per the germline V gene, CDR1 is MNHEY and CDR2 is SMNVEV (reference sequence). Trimming took 6 bases from V and 2 from J; bases not matched to a gene: 9. CDR3 protein: CASSRDGLAGITDTQYF. In DNA form, the CDR3 reads TGTGCCAGCAGCCGAGATGGACTAGCGGGGATCACAGATACGCAGTATTTT.

The chain couples TRBV7-2 to TRBJ2-5, with D perhaps matching TRBD1 or TRBD2 (6 bases each). Per the germline V gene, CDR1 is SGHTA and CDR2 is FQGNSA. The CDR3 is 16 residues long. Trimming stripped 4 bases from V and 2 bases from J, with 17 bases between. The CDR3 DNA reads TGTGCCAGCAGCTCAGCACTAGGAGGGGGTCAAGAGACCCAGTACTTC. Residues: CASSSALGGGQETQYF.

The chain couples TRBV28 to TRBJ1-4; D gene uncertain. CDR1 MDHEN and CDR2 SYDVKM come from the germline V gene. This CDR3 region has 14 residues. The V end was cut by 2 bases, the J end by 8 bases, with 12 bases between. The CDR3 DNA reads as TGTGCCAGCAGTTTAGGTCAATTGCCGGAAAAACTGTTTTTT. As protein: CASSLGQLPEKLFF.

The chain links TRBV20-1 to TRBJ2-5; TRBD1 matches at 7 bases. Germline assignment: CDR1 DFQATT and CDR2 SNEGSKA (reference sequence). This CDR3 has 14 amino acids. Losses at the gene ends were 2 bases for V and 3 bases for J; bases not matched to a gene: 6. The CDR3 sequence: CSARLPTGKETQYF. The CDR3 DNA follows: TGCAGTGCTAGACTCCCGACAGGGAAAGAGACCCAGTACTTC.

Details on this clonotype: Mismatch with germline at one junction end may stem from a read error. For the CDR3, the DNA is TGTGCCATCAGTGAGTCGGTACGACAAGAGTCCCAGTACTTC. It translates to CAISESVRQESQYF. The J gene is TRBJ2-5, the V gene TRBV10-3; D gene unclear. Germline lookup yields CDR1 ENHRY and CDR2 SYGVKD. CDR3 length: 14 amino acids.

The gene calls are TRBV11-2 and TRBJ2-6; the D gene is possibly TRBD1 (5 bases). V lost 5 bases and J lost 3, with 20 bases in between. Germline V gives CDR1 SGHAT, CDR2 FQNNGV. The CDR3 extends over 18 amino acids. The CDR3 sequence is CASSRKQVTNFGANVLTF. In nucleotides, the CDR3 is TGTGCCAGCAGCCGGAAACAGGTCACAAATTTTGGGGCCAACGTCCTGACTTTC.

The gene calls are TRBV27 and TRBJ1-2; no definite D call. V lost 0 bases, J lost 1 base, and 6 bases lay in between. Germline CDR1 is MNHEY and CDR2 is SMNVEV (reference sequence). The CDR3 covers 14 residues. CDR3 DNA sequence: TGTGCCAGCAGTTTATCGTTGTATAACTATGGCTACACCTTC. Translation gives CASSLSLYNYGYTF.

The chain employs TRBV20-1 and TRBJ2-1, with 9 bases fitting TRBD1. Germline trimming cut 3 bases from V and 3 bases from J; bases unmatched to any gene: 3. The CDR3 totals 14 residues. Germline CDR1 reads DFQATT; CDR2 reads SNEGSKA (reference sequence). CDR3 DNA sequence: TGCAGTGCTAGTGAGGGACAGGGCTACAATGAGCAGTTCTTC. Amino acids: CSASEGQGYNEQFF.

This chain connects TRBV4-3 to TRBJ2-4; possible D gene TRBD1, 5 bases. CDR3 length equals 15 residues. V was cut by 0 bases and J by 5 bases, with 11 bases left in between. The germline CDR1 and CDR2 sequences are LGHNA and YSLEER. The CDR3 sequence: CASSQDTGFENIQYF. The CDR3 region has the DNA TGCGCCAGCAGCCAAGATACAGGATTCGAAAACATTCAGTACTTC.